This TCR beta chain was retrieved from a study of graft-versus-host responses after intestinal transplantation. Study in general: Recipients underwent multivisceral, liver-intestinal, or isolated intestinal transplants. Recipients across the board were started on anti-thymocyte globulin induction, then kept on tacrolimus and steroids for approximately three years. Broader study findings: There were GvH clones found in recipient marrow, and some of them appeared first in ileum or blood.

Note on this clone: Its target is unknown.

Looked up from germline, CDR1 is SEHNR and CDR2 is FQNEAQ (reference sequence). The V gene lost 4 bases and the J gene lost 1 base, with 11 bases spanning the gap. The CDR3 covers 14 residues. Profiling relied on immunoSEQ multiplex PCR, and the TCRdb table lists in-frame clones only, not all of them. The table includes roughly 73,000 clones, roughly 87% detected once. This TCR was sampled from a human donor who was the organ donor for an intestinal transplant. Here the sequenced sample was unstimulated CD8+ T cells sorted from spleen or lymph node cells, taken before transplant. J is TRBJ2-7 and V is TRBV7-9; possibly TRBD2 for D (7 bases). The CDR3 reads CASSYGGQSYEQYF. DNA of the CDR3: TGTGCCAGCAGCTACGGGGGGCAATCCTACGAGCAGTACTTC.